This TCR beta chain was obtained from a study of cytomegalovirus exposure and HLA in healthy donors. Trimming at V came to 5 bases and at J to 7 bases, leaving 12 bases not matched to a gene. The CDR3 sequence is 15 residues long. Germline lookup yields CDR1 MNHEY and CDR2 SMNVEV (reference sequence). PCR used 60 Vbeta primers and 13 Jbeta primers. Some clones are missing from TCRdb's copy, which holds only in-frame ones; the method was immunoSEQ multiplex PCR. The sample contains 100,000 to 150,000 clones, roughly 74% of which appear only once. The receptor was isolated from a male donor in good health and CMV-seronegative. Sequenced sample: PBMCs. The V call is TRBV27, the J call TRBJ2-7; 9 bases are a match to TRBD1. The CDR3 DNA reads TGTGCCAGCAGTACCAACCGGGACAGGGTCCAGGAGCAGTACTTC. Translation: CASSTNRDRVQEQYF.